This T cell receptor beta chain was obtained from a study of blood T cell repertoires in COVID-19. Study information: Material from acute and convalescent COVID-19 was sourced from the United States, Italy and Spain.

The authors' processing: Estimation of nucleated cell counts was performed using reference gene primer amplification. Method: immunoSEQ multiplex PCR; TCRdb's copy keeps in-frame clones and lacks some. For V, J and clone size, that table is used; D and trimming come from the DNA. Here the sample spans just over 90,000 clones, almost 80% being singletons. This clone was recorded once. V was shortened by 5 bases and J by 3 bases, with 14 bases between the two germline ends. Germline V gene data show CDR1 as LNHNV and CDR2 as YYDKDF (reference sequence). This CDR3 is 14 amino acids long. The sequence came from a human donor in a cohort sampled during active COVID-19. The chain is built from TRBV15 and TRBJ2-7; the D gene is possibly TRBD2 (6 bases). Sequencing used peripheral blood. CDR3 coding DNA: TGTGCCACCAGCCAATCCGGGGGACGCTACGAGCAGTACTTC. Encoded protein: CATSQSGGRYEQYF.